Each of the 32 T cell receptor beta chains below was sequenced from the same sample in a study of T cell repertoires in cytomegalovirus infection. TCRdb re-derived calls from the reads in MiXCR, one entry per CDR3 protein. Here the sample spans a few hundred thousand distinct CDR3 sequences, roughly 15% being singletons. The sample taken for sequencing was PBMCs. These receptor sequences come from a human donor in good health (CMV status not recorded). Some clones in this sample may be carry-over from other donors' samples.

The rearrangement joins TRBV5-8 to TRBJ1-2; D remains unclear. V lost 4 bases and J lost 6, with 19 bases in between. This CDR3 has 15 amino acids. Germline V gene sequence: CDR1 SGHTS, CDR2 YDEGEE. CDR3 loop: CASSALGGLDHGYTF. As DNA, the CDR3 is TGTGCCAGCAGCGCATTAGGTGGTCTCGATCATGGCTACACCTTC.

This rearrangement joins TRBV20-1 to TRBJ2-7; 10 bases fit TRBD1. The CDR3 spans 17 residues. Germline CDR1 reads DFQATT; CDR2 reads SNEGSKA (reference sequence). Germline trimming cut 3 bases from V and 3 bases from J; bases unmatched to any gene: 14. In nucleotides, the CDR3 is TGCAGTGCTAGGTTTAATTCCGGGACAGGGGACCGCTACGAGCAGTACTTC. Translating it yields CSARFNSGTGDRYEQYF.

The chain combines TRBV20-1 with TRBJ2-1, with TRBD2 identical over 8 bases. V dropped 0 bases and J dropped 5; count of bases not matched to a gene: 9. This CDR3 region has 16 residues. Germline-derived CDR1 and CDR2 are DFQATT and SNEGSKA (reference sequence). The CDR3 nucleotides are TGCAGTGCTAGAGATTCGGGGGGGGCGAAGAACAATGAGCAGTTCTTC. The encoded protein is CSARDSGGAKNNEQFF.

The chain joins TRBV28 to TRBJ2-5; a weak D match, TRBD2 (6 bases). Germline-derived CDR1 and CDR2 are MDHEN and SYDVKM. This CDR3 comprises 14 residues. V shed 5 bases and J shed 3 bases, with 13 bases lying between them. Here the CDR3 reads CASSTGDGKETQYF. CDR3 coding DNA: TGTGCCAGCAGTACGGGGGACGGAAAAGAGACCCAGTACTTC.

This clonotype has at least ten counts. CDR3 DNA: TGTGCCAGCAGCGCCCCGGGGGGGAAAACTGCGACCCAGTACTTC. It is translated as CASSAPGGKTATQYF. The chain couples TRBV7-9 to TRBJ2-5, with 8 bases matching TRBD2. CDR1 is SEHNR and CDR2 is FQNEAQ in the germline V gene (reference sequence). The CDR3 sequence is 15 residues long. V lost 5 bases to trimming and J lost 7 bases; unmatched junction nucleotides: 12.

V and J are TRBV4-2 and TRBJ1-1, with D perhaps matching TRBD1 (6 bases). Germline V lookup: CDR1 LGHNA, CDR2 YNFKEQ. The CDR3 extends over 16 amino acids. Deletions cut 1 base from V and 1 base from J, with 13 bases between. The CDR3 sequence is CASSQGLQGGNTEAFF. The CDR3 coding sequence is TGTGCCAGCAGCCAAGGGTTACAGGGAGGGAACACTGAAGCTTTCTTT.

This clonotype was observed once. This sequence joins TRBV15 and TRBJ2-7, with TRBD2 as a possible D gene (5 bases). Trimming pared 0 bases from V and 6 bases from J, leaving 27 bases between. The CDR3 loop spans 19 amino acids. Germline CDR1 and CDR2: LNHNV and YYDKDF (reference sequence). This CDR3 reads CATSRDDISSGLARFEQYF. CDR3 sequence (DNA): TGTGCCACCAGCAGAGATGACATAAGTTCTGGGCTAGCTCGGTTCGAGCAGTACTTC.

The rearrangement uses TRBV6-2 or TRBV6-3 and TRBJ2-2, with a weak D call TRBD2 (5 bases). The CDR3 contains 19 residues. From germline, CDR1 is MNHEY and CDR2 SVGEGT. Trimming pared 4 bases from V and 0 bases from J, leaving 21 bases between. The CDR3, as DNA: TGTGCCAGCAGTTCCTCCGCCGGGGATGCGCTAGCGAACACCGGGGAGCTGTTTTTT. Its translation: CASSSSAGDALANTGELFF.

In this sample, this clonotype turned up a few times. The rearrangement links TRBV12-3 or TRBV12-4 to TRBJ2-3, with 10 bases matching TRBD2. Losses at the gene ends were 6 bases for V and 2 bases for J; bases not matched to a gene: 8. The CDR3 covers 16 residues. The CDR3 loop is CASRGGSGGPTDTQYF. The CDR3 DNA reads TGTGCCAGCAGGGGCGGTAGCGGGGGGCCCACAGATACGCAGTATTTT.

This clonotype was seen repeatedly, ten times or more. The J gene is TRBJ2-3, the V gene TRBV7-9; a possible D gene is TRBD1 (5 bases). CDR1 and CDR2 from the germline V gene are SEHNR and FQNEAQ (reference sequence). The CDR3 length is 15 residues. Trimming cost V 3 bases and J 3 bases, with 13 bases left between them. The CDR3 sequence: CASSLGQGETDTQYF. As DNA, the CDR3 is TGTGCCAGCAGCTTGGGGCAGGGTGAAACAGATACGCAGTATTTT.

This clonotype occurred a few times. The chain couples TRBV20-1 to TRBJ2-7; D gene ambiguous. V was pared by 3 bases and J by 7 bases, with 16 bases between. Germline CDR1 and CDR2: DFQATT and SNEGSKA (reference sequence). CDR3 length equals 13 residues. In nucleotides, the CDR3 is TGCAGTGCTAGGGATCCCCGTGGCAGGGAGCAGTACTTC. This encodes CSARDPRGREQYF.

This clonotype was observed at least ten times. V is TRBV7-2 and J is TRBJ2-2; weak D call: TRBD2 (7 bases). The CDR3 loop spans 17 amino acids. Germline assignment: CDR1 SGHTA and CDR2 FQGNSA. Trimming took 2 bases from V and 3 from J, leaving 16 bases between them. The CDR3 nucleotides are TGTGCCAGCAGCTTAAGCCCGGGGGGCTGGGACACCGGGGAGCTGTTTTTT. As protein: CASSLSPGGWDTGELFF.

This clonotype has a handful of counts. The V call is TRBV12-3 or TRBV12-4, the J call TRBJ2-5; 11 bases map to TRBD2. V lost 8 bases to trimming and J lost 5 bases; unmatched junction nucleotides: 7. CDR3 size: 14 residues. CDR3 nucleotide sequence: TGTGCCAGCCTTAGCGGGGGGGCGGGGGAGACCCAGTACTTC. Amino acids: CASLSGGAGETQYF.

Only a few counts were recorded for this clonotype. The V gene is TRBV20-1, the J gene TRBJ2-3; the match to TRBD2 covers 12 bases. Per the germline V gene, CDR1 is DFQATT and CDR2 is SNEGSKA (reference sequence). V lost 5 bases and J lost 3; bases outside the gene matches: 3. The CDR3 contains 14 residues. CDR3 in DNA: TGCAGTGCTCTAGCGGGGGGGCAGACAGATACGCAGTATTTT. Its translation: CSALAGGQTDTQYF.

V is TRBV20-1 and J is TRBJ2-3, with D perhaps TRBD1 (6 bases). The V and J ends lost 5 bases and 3 bases respectively, with 18 bases between them. CDR3 length: 15 amino acids. Germline V gene data show CDR1 as DFQATT and CDR2 as SNEGSKA (reference sequence). DNA of the CDR3: TGCAGTGCTTTCCCGTACCAGGGGAGTACAGATACGCAGTATTTT. Amino acid sequence: CSAFPYQGSTDTQYF.

This clonotype showed up many times. The chain links TRBV7-6 to TRBJ2-1; D perhaps matches TRBD1 (5 bases). V lost 2 bases to trimming and J lost 7 bases, with 15 bases between them. Germline V gene sequence: CDR1 SGHVS, CDR2 FNYEAQ. The CDR3 loop spans 15 amino acids. CDR3 nucleotides: TGTGCCAGCAGCTTAACCCCGGACACGAGAAATGAGCAGTTCTTC. Translation gives CASSLTPDTRNEQFF.

This chain links TRBV20-1 with TRBJ1-2; D uncertain. Germline values: CDR1 DFQATT, CDR2 SNEGSKA (reference sequence). The V and J ends lost 5 bases and 3 bases respectively, with 7 bases between them. There are 11 residues in the CDR3. CDR3 in amino acids: CSALGHYGYTF. The CDR3 coding sequence is TGCAGTGCTTTAGGTCACTATGGCTACACCTTC.

This clonotype was detected a few times. The chain is built from TRBV4-3 and TRBJ2-5; D is undetermined. Germline CDR1 LGHNA, CDR2 YSLEER. This CDR3 has 13 amino acids. Deletions cut 1 base from V and 3 bases from J, with 6 bases between. The CDR3 nucleotides read TGCGCCAGCAGCCAAGGGACCGAAGAGACCCAGTACTTC. The encoded protein is CASSQGTEETQYF.

This clonotype was counted only a few times. V usage is TRBV18 and J usage is TRBJ2-3; 7 nucleotides align to TRBD1. The CDR3 is made up of 15 amino acids. Trimming cost V 6 bases and J 1 base; bases outside gene matches: 7. Germline CDR1 KGHSH, CDR2 LQKENI. CDR3 region: CASSVRDRGTDTQYF. The CDR3 DNA reads TGTGCCAGCTCGGTTAGGGACAGAGGCACAGATACGCAGTATTTT. Full variable domain (remainder filled in from reference TRBV18 and TRBJ2-3): NAGVMQNPRHLVRRRGQEARLRCSPMKGHSHVYWYRQLPEEGLKFMVYLQKENIIDESGMPKERFSAEFPKEGPSILRIQQVVRGDSAAYFCASSVRDRGTDTQYFGPGTRLTVL.

The chain employs TRBV2 and TRBJ2-1; no firm D call. The V gene's germline CDR1 is SNHLY and CDR2 FYNNEI. The CDR3 spans 14 residues. V lost 4 bases to trimming and J lost 7 bases, with 14 bases between them. This CDR3 is CASSVPPHGNEQFF. In DNA form, the CDR3 reads TGTGCCAGCAGTGTCCCCCCTCATGGTAATGAGCAGTTCTTC.

The rearrangement uses TRBV19 and TRBJ1-5; D may be TRBD1 (5 bases). Germline CDR1 reads LNHDA; CDR2 reads SQIVND (reference sequence). The CDR3 length is 14 residues. V was trimmed by 3 bases and J by 4 bases, leaving 10 bases between them. CDR3 loop: CASSIAGGNQPQHF. The CDR3 coding sequence is TGTGCCAGTAGTATCGCGGGGGGAAATCAGCCCCAGCATTTT.

The CDR3 region is CASLPGALNTGELFF. The DNA for the CDR3 is TGTGCCAGCTTGCCGGGGGCCCTGAACACCGGGGAGCTGTTTTTT. The chain links TRBV10-3 to TRBJ2-2; D assignment may be TRBD1 or TRBD2 (6 bases each). The germline gives CDR1 ENHRY, CDR2 SYGVKD. V was pared by 10 bases and J by 1 base, with 16 bases between. This CDR3 contains 15 residues.

CDR3 protein: CASSLTASDSTTDTQYF. The CDR3 DNA reads TGTGCCAGCAGCTTAACGGCTTCGGACAGCACAACAGATACGCAGTATTTT. The chain links TRBV7-3 to TRBJ2-3; D perhaps matches TRBD1 (6 bases). Germline V gene sequence: CDR1 SGHTA, CDR2 FQGTGA. The CDR3 sequence is 17 residues long. Trimming shortened V by 0 bases and J by 3 bases, and 16 bases separated the two germline ends.

Note on this clonotype: Since the CDR3 does not end with the conserved phenylalanine or tryptophan, this likely comes from a read error. This chain links TRBV6-2 or TRBV6-3 with TRBJ1-1; 10 nucleotides agree with TRBD1. Germline CDR1 is MNHEY and CDR2 is SVGEGT. CDR3 size: 14 residues. J lost 4 bases, V lost 6 bases, and 5 bases had no gene match. CDR3 protein: CASSRQGAGTEAFL. CDR3 DNA: TGTGCCAGCAGCCGACAGGGGGCTGGCACTGAAGCTTTCCTT.

This clonotype turned up a few times. The chain uses TRBV5-6 and TRBJ2-1; 12 nucleotides line up with TRBD1. There are 15 residues in the CDR3. Germline V CDR1 and CDR2: SGHDT, YYEEEE. J was trimmed by 7 bases and V by 3 bases; bases with no gene match: 5. CDR3 residues: CASSSPGQGANEQFF. In DNA form, the CDR3 reads TGTGCCAGCAGCTCCCCGGGACAGGGGGCGAATGAGCAGTTCTTC.

The V call is TRBV12-3 or TRBV12-4, the J call TRBJ1-1; unclear D gene. There are 16 residues in the CDR3. The ends were cut back, 3 bases at V and 0 bases at J, with 14 bases in the middle. In DNA, the CDR3 is TGTGCCAGCAGTTTCCCGGCGGGGTCAATGAACACTGAAGCTTTCTTT. Its translation: CASSFPAGSMNTEAFF.

The V gene is TRBV2, the J gene TRBJ1-1; tentatively, D is TRBD1 (6 bases). There are 15 residues in the CDR3. Trimming removed 8 bases from V and 1 base from J, with 17 bases in between. From germline, CDR1 is SNHLY and CDR2 FYNNEI. This CDR3 reads CASGRQEGRNTEAFF. CDR3 bases: TGTGCCAGCGGTCGACAGGAGGGGCGGAACACTGAAGCTTTCTTT.

Many counts were recorded for this clonotype. The chain links TRBV4-2 to TRBJ2-5; a possible D gene is TRBD1 (5 bases). The CDR3 loop spans 16 amino acids. V was clipped by 1 base and J by 2 bases, with 14 bases between them. CDR1 is LGHNA, CDR2 YNFKEQ, per germline. The CDR3 reads CASSQAVTVFQETQYF. In DNA form, the CDR3 reads TGTGCCAGCAGCCAAGCTGTGACAGTTTTTCAAGAGACCCAGTACTTC.

This clonotype has only a few counts. The chain uses TRBV29-1 and TRBJ2-1; 8 positions match TRBD2. The CDR3 has 14 residues. J lost 6 bases, V lost 4 bases, and 8 bases had no gene match. Germline loops: CDR1 SQVTM, CDR2 ANQGSEA. Written as DNA, the CDR3 is TGCAGCGTTGGAATCGGGGGGGCCGTCAATGAGCAGTTCTTC. This codes for CSVGIGGAVNEQFF.

This clonotype has ten or more counts. This rearrangement joins TRBV7-9 to TRBJ1-2; 9 positions match TRBD1. The CDR3 sequence is 15 residues long. V shed 5 bases, J shed 8 bases, and the junction held 12 bases outside the gene matches. CDR1 and CDR2 from the germline V gene are SEHNR and FQNEAQ (reference sequence). The CDR3 is CASSDYRDREEGYTF. CDR3 nucleotides: TGTGCCAGCAGCGATTACCGGGACAGGGAGGAAGGCTACACCTTC.

The CDR3, as DNA: TGTGCCACCAGTGATCCCCGGACAGGGACAGATACGCAGTATTTT. It yields the protein CATSDPRTGTDTQYF. The chain couples TRBV24-1 to TRBJ2-3; 8 bases line up with TRBD1. The CDR3 length is 15 residues. Germline-derived CDR1 and CDR2 are KGHDR and SFDVKD. Trimming cost V 3 bases and J 3 bases; bases outside gene matches: 4.

This clonotype came up a few times. This chain links TRBV7-2 with TRBJ1-4; D unresolved. Trimming removed 1 base from V and 1 base from J, with 7 bases in between. The CDR3 extends over 15 amino acids. Germline V gene sequence: CDR1 SGHTA, CDR2 FQGNSA. CDR3 residues: CASSLGVGTNEKLFF. The CDR3 nucleotides are TGTGCCAGCAGCTTAGGGGTCGGAACTAATGAAAAACTGTTTTTT.